Reported below is one TCR beta chain. Its antigen is currently unknown. The entry originates in a study of T cell responses to AZD1222 COVID-19 vaccine. TCRdb's table, derived via immunoSEQ multiplex PCR, lists solely in-frame clones and lacks some. The profile shows 75,000 to 95,000 clones, about nine tenths of them singletons. The germline V gene has CDR1 SGHAT and CDR2 FQNNGV. The CDR3 length is 14 residues. The V end lost 8 bases, the J end lost 2 bases, and 16 bases lay between the germline ends. Overall study results and limits: Unmutated variant regions are reportedly the target of nearly half of TCRs that are spike-specific.

The sequence was obtained from an adult who received the MenACWY meningococcal vaccine as a control. The sequencing used peripheral blood, collected 28 days after the second dose of the MenACWY control vaccine. The J gene is TRBJ2-7, the V gene TRBV11-2; a possible D gene is TRBD2 (6 bases). Here the CDR3 reads CASGRRAGTYEQYF. In DNA form, the CDR3 reads TGTGCCAGCGGACGACGGGCGGGAACCTACGAGCAGTACTTC.